Below, 11 T cell receptor beta chains from the same sample are listed, as sequenced in a study of cytomegalovirus exposure and HLA in healthy donors. Primers for the PCR totalled 60 Vbeta and 13 Jbeta. The protocol was immunoSEQ multiplex PCR, while the TCRdb copy is restricted to in-frame clones and leaves out a portion. Counted here are 99,000 or so clones, approximately 82% occurring once; the ten biggest clones make up over 8%. The material sequenced was PBMCs. These receptors came from a man aged 40-49 years in good health and CMV-seropositive.

The sample holds one count of this clone. CDR3 in amino acids: CSVEEADGSAYEQYF. The CDR3 coding sequence is TGCAGCGTTGAAGAAGCCGACGGGAGCGCCTACGAGCAGTACTTC. This sequence joins TRBV29-1 and TRBJ2-7, with a possible D match to TRBD2 (6 bases). The V and J ends lost 0 bases and 2 bases respectively, with 14 bases between them. Germline V gene sequence: CDR1 SQVTM, CDR2 ANQGSEA. The CDR3 runs to 15 residues.

The chain has TRBV7-3 and TRBJ1-1; D is possibly TRBD1 (6 bases). Germline V gives CDR1 SGHTA, CDR2 FQGTGA. The CDR3 has 13 residues. The V end was cut by 1 base, the J end by 8 bases, with 11 bases between. CDR3 protein: CASSLIPQGEAFF. In DNA, the CDR3 is TGTGCCAGCAGCTTAATCCCCCAGGGGGAAGCTTTCTTT. Full variable domain (outside the CDR3, taken from reference TRBV7-3 and TRBJ1-1): GAGVSQTPSNKVTEKGKYVELRCDPISGHTALYWYRQSLGQGPEFLIYFQGTGAADDSGLPNDRFFAVRPEGSVSTLKIQRTERGDSAVYLCASSLIPQGEAFFGQGTRLTVV.

In this sample, this clone turned up once. V usage is TRBV27 and J usage is TRBJ2-1; D is perhaps TRBD1 (6 bases). The germline V and J ends were trimmed by 4 bases and 4 bases, with 8 bases remaining between them. The germline CDR1 and CDR2 sequences are MNHEY and SMNVEV (reference sequence). The CDR3 length is 13 residues. DNA of the CDR3: TGTGCCAGCAGTTCCAGGGGTTACAATGAGCAGTTCTTC. Protein sequence: CASSSRGYNEQFF.

The chain is built from TRBV30 and TRBJ2-4; 7 bases are a match to TRBD1. Germline V gene lookup returns CDR1 GTSNPN and CDR2 SVGIG (reference sequence). The V gene end was trimmed by 4 bases and the J gene end by 3 bases; junction bases not matched to a gene: 3. The CDR3 totals 13 residues. CDR3 residues: CAWKQGSKNIQYF. DNA for the CDR3: TGTGCCTGGAAACAGGGGAGCAAAAACATTCAGTACTTC. The full variable domain, rest sourced from reference TRBV30 and TRBJ2-4, is SQTIHQWPATLVQPVGSPLSLECTVEGTSNPNLYWYRQAAGRGLQLLFYSVGIGQISSEVPQNLSASRPQDRQFILSSKKLLLSDSGFYLCAWKQGSKNIQYFGAGTRLSVL.

CDR3 coding DNA: TGTGCCAGCAGTTTATGGCGTCAGGGAATTCGTGGCTACACCTTC. Its translation is CASSLWRQGIRGYTF. The chain couples TRBV28 to TRBJ1-2; D perhaps matches TRBD1 (5 bases). Germline loops: CDR1 MDHEN, CDR2 SYDVKM. V lost 0 bases to trimming and J lost 7 bases, with 15 bases between them. CDR3 length: 15 amino acids.

The rearrangement links TRBV20-1 to TRBJ2-5, with D unresolved. The V gene lost 6 bases and the J gene lost 6 bases, with 11 bases spanning the gap. The CDR3 runs 11 residues. Per the germline V gene, CDR1 is DFQATT and CDR2 is SNEGSKA (reference sequence). The CDR3 loop reads CSASTDQTQYF. Written as DNA, the CDR3 is TGCAGTGCCAGCACAGACCAGACCCAGTACTTC.

The V call is TRBV10-1, the J call TRBJ2-7; D might be TRBD1 (6 bases). Germline lookup yields CDR1 WNHNN and CDR2 SYGVQD (reference sequence). The CDR3 has 14 residues. V was clipped by 4 bases and J by 2 bases, with 12 bases between them. CDR3 in amino acids: CASSVGAPPYEQYF. The CDR3 DNA reads TGCGCCAGCAGTGTGGGGGCCCCTCCCTACGAGCAGTACTTC.

The chain combines TRBV7-2 with TRBJ1-1; 8 bases align to TRBD1. With V trimmed by 5 bases and J by 3 bases, 5 bases remained unmatched. This CDR3 contains 14 residues. Germline V gene data show CDR1 as SGHTA and CDR2 as FQGNSA. The CDR3 loop is CASSAGTGDTEAFF. Written as DNA, the CDR3 is TGTGCCAGCAGCGCCGGGACAGGAGACACTGAAGCTTTCTTT.

V and J are TRBV30 and TRBJ2-4; TRBD2 matches 7 bases. Germline CDR1 is GTSNPN and CDR2 is SVGIG (reference sequence). V shed 2 bases and J 8 bases; nucleotides not matched to a gene: 9. The CDR3 extends over 14 amino acids. CDR3 residues: CAWSRSSGSDIQYF. The DNA of the CDR3 is TGTGCCTGGAGTAGGTCTAGCGGTTCGGACATTCAGTACTTC.

This CDR3 reads CASSSSASGTETQYF. CDR3 sequence (DNA): TGTGCCAGCAGCTCTTCGGCTAGCGGGACCGAGACCCAGTACTTC. The chain recombines TRBV11-3 with TRBJ2-5, with 9 nucleotides matching TRBD2. CDR1 SGHNT and CDR2 YENEEA come from the germline V gene. The CDR3 length is 15 residues. The trim removed 4 bases at V and 5 bases at J, leaving 8 bases unmatched.

The chain joins TRBV9 to TRBJ2-1; 11 nucleotides match TRBD2. The CDR3 is made up of 17 amino acids. Germline loops: CDR1 SGDLS, CDR2 YYNGEE. The ends lost 4 bases at V and 2 bases at J; junction bases unmatched: 8. CDR3 coding DNA: TGTGCCAGCAGCACCCAGGAACTAGCGGGAGCCTACAATGAGCAGTTCTTC. Protein: CASSTQELAGAYNEQFF.